The rows below give T cell receptor beta chains drawn from one sample of a study of blood T cell repertoires in COVID-19. The repertoire was sequenced with immunoSEQ multiplex PCR; TCRdb's copy has only in-frame clones and lacks some. The table includes over 100,000 clones, less than 90% detected once. Material for sequencing was peripheral blood. The receptors originated from a woman aged 55-69 years with acute or convalescent COVID-19. Both conserved end residues are trimmed from each CDR3.

CDR3 protein,V gene
ASSPPSRLTEAF,TRBV18
ASSLGRDGNTIY,TRBV3-1/TRBV3-2
ASSTGVANEKLF,TRBV6-5
ASSIGQSIQPQH,TRBV2
ASSTTADYGYT,TRBV6-2/TRBV6-3
ASSLALGGPSDEQY,TRBV5-1
ASGGLYMNTEAF,TRBV19
ASSNGQFYGYT,TRBV19
ASSQDQWTEAF,TRBV3-1/TRBV3-2
ASTLEGTGNTEAF,TRBV2
ASTSTSGRSYNEQF,TRBV5-1
ASSLQGNTIY,TRBV7-9
ASSLTGGGEYGYT,TRBV6-5
ASSEVPSRTYEQY,TRBV2
ASRPLQGNTEAF,TRBV28
ASSLAPSGNSPLH,TRBV7-2
SASIPGQKDFYQY,TRBV20-1